These 22 T cell receptor beta chains were sequenced from one sample in a study of technical replicates of blood from a few donors. Some clones are missing from TCRdb's copy, which holds only in-frame ones; the method was immunoSEQ multiplex PCR. The sample has about 70,000 clones; roughly 96% are singletons. The sample comprised T cells isolated from PBMCs. Every receptor here comes from a human donor in good health.

This clone is a singleton in its sample. This rearrangement joins TRBV11-2 to TRBJ2-1; 11 positions match TRBD2. The V gene's germline CDR1 is SGHAT and CDR2 FQNNGV. CDR3 length equals 17 residues. The V and J ends lost 5 bases and 0 bases, in that order; junction bases with no gene match: 6. DNA of the CDR3: TGTGCCAGCAGCAGAGGGACTAGCGGAAGCTCCTACAATGAGCAGTTCTTC. Residues: CASSRGTSGSSYNEQFF.

This chain connects TRBV15 to TRBJ2-7; weak D call: TRBD1 (5 bases). Germline loops: CDR1 LNHNV, CDR2 YYDKDF (reference sequence). The CDR3 sequence is 15 residues long. V gave up 1 base and J gave up 6 bases, with 16 bases separating them. The CDR3 loop reads CATSRVAGSGSEQYF. The CDR3 DNA reads TGTGCCACCAGCAGAGTGGCAGGGTCTGGGTCCGAGCAGTACTTC.

This chain uses TRBV6-5 with TRBJ2-7; D gene ambiguous. V lost 2 bases and J 7 bases, leaving 6 bases between the germline ends. The CDR3 is 11 residues long. The germline V gene has CDR1 MNHEY and CDR2 SVGAGI. CDR3 DNA: TGTGCCAGCAGTTACCAGTGGGAGCAGTACTTC. Protein product: CASSYQWEQYF.

V and J are TRBV4-1 and TRBJ2-7, with TRBD1 matching 7 bases. This CDR3 spans 14 amino acids. The germline V gene encodes CDR1 MGHRA and CDR2 YSYEKL. The ends lost 1 base at V and 3 bases at J; junction bases unmatched: 3. In nucleotides, the CDR3 is TGCGCCAGCAGCCAAGGGCAGGGGGACTACGAGCAGTACTTC. This codes for CASSQGQGDYEQYF.

The table lists this clone with a few counts. This chain joins TRBV4-1 and TRBJ2-1, with D possibly TRBD2 on 6 matching bases. Trimming removed 4 bases from V and 0 bases from J, with 13 bases in between. Germline V gene lookup returns CDR1 MGHRA and CDR2 YSYEKL. This CDR3 has 16 amino acids. DNA for the CDR3: TGCGCCAGCAGCCGAGGACTATCCGACTCCTACAATGAGCAGTTCTTC. Protein: CASSRGLSDSYNEQFF.

The V gene is TRBV5-6, the J gene TRBJ2-5; 9 bases fit TRBD1. The CDR3 has 15 residues. Germline values: CDR1 SGHDT, CDR2 YYEEEE. Trimming took 3 bases from V and 4 from J; bases not matched to a gene: 7. For the CDR3, the DNA is TGTGCCAGCAGCTGGGGGACAGGGTTAATAGAGACCCAGTACTTC. Amino acid sequence: CASSWGTGLIETQYF.

The chain has TRBV4-1 and TRBJ2-1, with D unresolved. CDR1 and CDR2 from the germline V gene are MGHRA and YSYEKL. The V end was cut by 4 bases, the J end by 0 bases, with 13 bases between. This CDR3 spans 16 amino acids. This CDR3 reads CASSPRGSSSYNEQFF. Here the CDR3 DNA reads TGCGCCAGCAGCCCTCGCGGATCCAGCTCCTACAATGAGCAGTTCTTC.

This clone has a handful of counts. V is TRBV15 and J is TRBJ2-7; 9 bases fit TRBD1. Germline V gives CDR1 LNHNV, CDR2 YYDKDF (reference sequence). V was clipped by 0 bases and J by 5 bases; unmatched bases: 8. The CDR3 contains 16 residues. The DNA of the CDR3 is TGTGCCACCAGCAGAGAGGGGGGGACAGGGAAAGACGAGCAGTACTTC. It yields the protein CATSREGGTGKDEQYF.

The J gene is TRBJ2-7, the V gene TRBV9; 13 bases match TRBD2. The V and J ends lost 0 bases and 1 base, in that order; junction bases with no gene match: 7. The CDR3 totals 18 residues. The V gene's germline CDR1 is SGDLS and CDR2 YYNGEE. The CDR3 reads CASSVGWTSGRNSYEQYF. Written as DNA, the CDR3 is TGTGCCAGCAGCGTAGGTTGGACTAGCGGGAGAAATTCCTACGAGCAGTACTTC. Full variable domain (remainder filled in from reference TRBV9 and TRBJ2-7): DSGVTQTPKHLITATGQRVTLRCSPRSGDLSVYWYQQSLDQGLQFLIQYYNGEERAKGNILERFSAQQFPDLHSELNLSSLELGDSALYFCASSVGWTSGRNSYEQYFGPGTRLTVT.

This chain links TRBV28 with TRBJ1-1; TRBD1 aligns across 7 bases. Losses at the gene ends were 1 base for V and 4 bases for J; bases not matched to a gene: 6. The CDR3 is 15 residues long. The germline CDR1 and CDR2 sequences are MDHEN and SYDVKM. CDR3 bases: TGTGCCAGCAGTTTATTTAGGGGGCGGGGCACTGAAGCTTTCTTT. This sequence encodes CASSLFRGRGTEAFF.

This clone turned up a few times. One end of the junction fails to match germline, which may point to a read error. The rearrangement links TRBV7-3 to TRBJ1-1, with 8 bases that match TRBD1. This CDR3 has 13 amino acids. Germline CDR1 SGHTA, CDR2 FQGTGA. The DNA for the CDR3 is TGTGCCAGCAGCGTAACACAGGGGGGCAAAGCTTTCTTT. As protein: CASSVTQGGKAFF.

The chain combines TRBV5-1 with TRBJ2-1, with 13 bases identical to TRBD2. With V trimmed by 0 bases and J by 6 bases, 3 bases remained unmatched. Germline V gene lookup returns CDR1 SGHRS and CDR2 YFSETQ. The CDR3 contains 16 residues. The CDR3 nucleotides are TGCGCCAGCAGCTTGGCCGGACTAGCGGGAGTCAATGAGCAGTTCTTC. Its protein is CASSLAGLAGVNEQFF.

This chain uses TRBV4-1 with TRBJ2-1; the match to TRBD1 covers 11 bases. The CDR3 loop spans 13 amino acids. The germline gives CDR1 MGHRA, CDR2 YSYEKL. The V and J ends lost 7 bases and 11 bases, in that order; junction bases with no gene match: 7. The CDR3 loop is CASKGTGGNKQFF. The CDR3 DNA is TGCGCCAGCAAAGGGACAGGGGGTAATAAGCAGTTCTTC.

The chain links TRBV6-5 to TRBJ1-2, with no clear D. The V end was cut by 5 bases, the J end by 8 bases, with 18 bases between. This CDR3 has 14 residues. Germline values: CDR1 MNHEY, CDR2 SVGAGI. The DNA for the CDR3 is TGTGCCAGCAGTCCCGTGTACGTGCATCGGGGCTACACCTTC. This gives the protein CASSPVYVHRGYTF.

The V gene is TRBV13, the J gene TRBJ2-1; D remains unclear. In germline, CDR1 is PRHDT, CDR2 FYEKMQ (reference sequence). This CDR3 is 13 amino acids long. Between the trimmed V and J ends, which lost 7 bases and 6 bases, there was a span of 13 bases. The CDR3 coding sequence is TGTGCCAGCAACCCCCTAATTTCCAATGAGCAGTTCTTC. The encoded protein is CASNPLISNEQFF.

This chain connects TRBV2 to TRBJ2-1, with D tentatively TRBD2 (6 bases). The CDR3 covers 17 residues. Trimming took 4 bases from V and 0 from J, leaving 16 bases between them. Germline V CDR1 and CDR2: SNHLY, FYNNEI. The CDR3 spells CASSVSKGGASYNEQFF. The CDR3 bases are TGTGCCAGCAGTGTCTCCAAGGGCGGGGCCTCCTACAATGAGCAGTTCTTC.

The chain recombines TRBV5-1 with TRBJ1-5; no firm D call. Germline loops: CDR1 SGHRS, CDR2 YFSETQ. The CDR3 is 15 residues long. The germline V and J ends were trimmed by 1 base and 1 base, with 9 bases remaining between them. CDR3 sequence (DNA): TGCGCCAGCAGCTTGAGCGTTGGGAGCAATCAGCCCCAGCATTTT. Translation: CASSLSVGSNQPQHF. Complete variable domain (other parts from reference TRBV5-1 and TRBJ1-5): KAGVTQTPRYLIKTRGQQVTLSCSPISGHRSVSWYQQTPGQGLQFLFEYFSETQRNKGNFPGRFSGRQFSNSRSEMNVSTLELGDSALYLCASSLSVGSNQPQHFGDGTRLSIL.

The J gene is TRBJ2-6, the V gene TRBV29-1; D remains ambiguous. The V end was cut by 5 bases, the J end by 2 bases, with 16 bases between. CDR1 is SQVTM, CDR2 ANQGSEA, per germline. There are 16 residues in the CDR3. The CDR3 DNA is TGCAGCGTTATCCTCCCAGGCAGCCCTGGGGCCAACGTCCTGACTTTC. Encoded protein: CSVILPGSPGANVLTF. Looking up the rest from reference TRBV29-1 and TRBJ2-6 gives the full variable domain: SAVISQKPSRDICQRGTSLTIQCQVDSQVTMMFWYRQQPGQSLTLIATANQGSEATYESGFVIDKFPISRPNLTFSTLTVSNMSPEDSSIYLCSVILPGSPGANVLTFGAGSRLTVL.

V usage is TRBV5-1 and J usage is TRBJ2-7; 10 bases match TRBD1. Germline V gene data show CDR1 as SGHRS and CDR2 as YFSETQ. V lost 6 bases, J lost 6 bases, and 9 bases stayed unmatched. The CDR3 covers 14 residues. The DNA of the CDR3 is TGCGCCAGCAAATCCGGGGGACAGGGGTCCGAGCAGTACTTC. It translates to CASKSGGQGSEQYF.

This chain joins TRBV11-2 and TRBJ2-3, with TRBD2 matching over 9 bases. CDR1 SGHAT and CDR2 FQNNGV come from the germline V gene. V shed 5 bases and J 5 bases; nucleotides not matched to a gene: 8. The CDR3 is made up of 15 amino acids. The CDR3 nucleotides are TGTGCCAGCAGCCCCCAGCGGGGGGATTTAGATACGCAGTATTTT. Amino acids: CASSPQRGDLDTQYF.

The gene calls are TRBV13 and TRBJ1-1; possible D gene TRBD1, 5 bases. The CDR3 contains 13 residues. From germline, CDR1 is PRHDT and CDR2 FYEKMQ (reference sequence). V shed 5 bases and J shed 0 bases, with 7 bases lying between them. The CDR3 bases are TGTGCCAGCAGCCCAGGGATGAACACTGAAGCTTTCTTT. It specifies CASSPGMNTEAFF.

The chain uses TRBV2 and TRBJ2-1; D possibly corresponds to TRBD2 (6 bases). Germline CDR1 and CDR2: SNHLY and FYNNEI. The CDR3 sequence is 15 residues long. Trimming left V 7 bases short and J 2 bases short, with 15 bases between. This CDR3 reads CASNKGLGAYNEQFF. The DNA of the CDR3 is TGTGCCAGCAACAAGGGACTTGGGGCCTACAATGAGCAGTTCTTC.